This TCR beta chain is from a study of T cells in Graves' hyperthyroidism and ophthalmopathy. Study-wide points: Most thyroid clonotypes expanded above 0.001 appeared in blood too.

Germline-derived CDR1 and CDR2 are MGHRA and YSYEKL. Trimming removed 2 bases at V and 1 base at J, with 10 bases between. This CDR3 spans 15 amino acids. RNA transcripts provided the source from which TCR beta CDR3 regions were amplified. The HTBI primer set served for first-round RT-PCR of the TCR CDR3. Using its own MiXCR run on the multiplex PCR reads, TCRdb lists one record per CDR3 protein. Among hundreds of thousands of distinct CDR3 sequences, 14% were seen once, and the ten largest hold 10% to 13%. Thyroid ultrasound and orbital computed tomography, with clinical symptoms and serum thyroxine and TRAb, informed diagnoses. As to this clonotype: Its specificity is not known.

The sequenced sample was blood. The receptor was derived from a young woman with Graves' hyperthyroidism. V gene TRBV4-1 combines with J gene TRBJ2-3; perhaps TRBD2 as D (5 bases). The CDR3 protein is CASSQWRVGTDTQYF. In nucleotides, the CDR3 is TGCGCCAGCAGCCAATGGCGGGTTGGCACAGATACGCAGTATTTT.